Following are 30 T cell receptor beta chains from one sample sequenced in a study of naive and memory T cell subsets. An equimolar mix of two oligonucleotides served as the beta constant-region primer for TRBC1 and TRBC2. TCRdb re-analysed the UMI-ligation and nested PCR reads in MiXCR, keeping a single row per CDR3 protein. The sample holds around 90,000 distinct CDR3 sequences, approximately 6.5% seen once. Input material: central memory CD4+ T cells from blood. The receptors derive from a human donor in good health.

By sample fraction, this clonotype is medium-sized (0.01 to 0.1%). This chain joins TRBV3-1 and TRBJ1-1; D call uncertain. The V and J ends lost 7 bases and 1 base respectively, with 10 bases between them. The CDR3 extends over 13 amino acids. Germline CDR1 is LGHDT and CDR2 is YNNKEL (reference sequence). The CDR3 is CASTRQANTEAFF. DNA for the CDR3: TGTGCCAGCACACGACAAGCGAACACTGAAGCTTTCTTT.

By share, this clonotype counts as medium-sized. The CDR3 DNA reads as TGTGCCAGCAGTTTAGCTAGCGGGGGAACCCATGAGCAGTTCTTC. The encoded protein is CASSLASGGTHEQFF. The gene calls are TRBV12-3 or TRBV12-4 and TRBJ2-1; 9 bases match TRBD2. The CDR3 loop spans 15 amino acids. Trimming removed 0 bases from V and 8 bases from J; junction bases left unmatched: 5.

This clonotype has ten or more counts. The chain recombines TRBV2 with TRBJ2-2, with 8 bases lining up with TRBD2. CDR3 length equals 17 residues. Germline CDR1 SNHLY, CDR2 FYNNEI. V shed 4 bases and J 4 bases; nucleotides not matched to a gene: 11. The CDR3 protein is CASSGGLLAVTTGELFF. The CDR3 DNA sequence: TGTGCCAGCAGTGGAGGGCTACTAGCGGTAACCACCGGGGAGCTGTTTTTT.

This clonotype came up many times. The chain combines TRBV20-1 with TRBJ1-5; 10 bases are shared with TRBD1. The CDR3 covers 16 residues. From germline, CDR1 is DFQATT and CDR2 SNEGSKA (reference sequence). The J segment lost 7 bases and the V segment lost 2 bases, leaving 11 bases of the junction unmatched. DNA for the CDR3: TGCAGTGCTAGACGTCCCGGGACAGGGGTTGGGCAGCCCCAGCATTTT. This sequence encodes CSARRPGTGVGQPQHF.

This clonotype was recorded many times. This chain connects TRBV6-2 or TRBV6-3 to TRBJ1-5; D is unclear. The CDR3 is made up of 13 amino acids. CDR1 and CDR2 from the germline V gene are MNHEY and SVGEGT. Trimming shortened V by 7 bases and J by 0 bases, and 7 bases separated the two germline ends. The CDR3 loop reads CASTLYSNQPQHF. CDR3 sequence (DNA): TGTGCCAGCACGCTTTATAGCAATCAGCCCCAGCATTTT.

This clonotype was observed many times. This chain links TRBV2 with TRBJ2-5; TRBD2 matches at 8 bases. Germline V lookup: CDR1 SNHLY, CDR2 FYNNEI. V lost 6 bases, J lost 2 bases, and 11 bases stayed unmatched. The CDR3 is 16 residues long. The CDR3 is CASSWGGLAGQETQYF. The CDR3 nucleotides are TGTGCCAGCAGCTGGGGGGGGTTAGCGGGACAAGAGACCCAGTACTTC.

This chain links TRBV27 with TRBJ2-3, with TRBD1 as a possible D gene (5 bases). From germline, CDR1 is MNHEY and CDR2 SMNVEV (reference sequence). The CDR3 is made up of 14 amino acids. Trimming shortened V by 0 bases and J by 5 bases, and 9 bases separated the two germline ends. The CDR3 region is CASSLSGQGDTQYF. The CDR3 DNA reads as TGTGCCAGCAGTTTATCGGGGCAGGGAGATACGCAGTATTTT.

The chain employs TRBV4-3 and TRBJ1-3; no clear D gene. Germline lookup yields CDR1 LGHNA and CDR2 YSLEER. The CDR3 contains 14 residues. The germline V and J ends were trimmed by 0 bases and 2 bases, with 5 bases remaining between them. CDR3 in amino acids: CASSQEGTGNTIYF. The CDR3 region has the DNA TGCGCCAGCAGCCAAGAGGGGACTGGAAACACCATATATTTT.

This clonotype was observed a few times. J is TRBJ2-6 and V is TRBV12-3 or TRBV12-4, with D uncertain. The CDR3 loop spans 16 amino acids. V lost 5 bases and J 0 bases, leaving 11 bases between the germline ends. CDR3 DNA: TGTGCCAGCAGTCCCCGAGATGGCTCTGGGGCCAACGTCCTGACTTTC. As protein: CASSPRDGSGANVLTF.

In its sample, this clonotype was seen many times. V usage is TRBV7-8 and J usage is TRBJ2-3; the D gene is possibly TRBD2 (5 bases). Germline V gives CDR1 SGHVS, CDR2 FQNEAQ. V was shortened by 5 bases and J by 8 bases, with 20 bases between the two germline ends. CDR3 size: 15 residues. CDR3: CASSQKVGDKGTQYF. The DNA for the CDR3 is TGTGCCAGCAGCCAGAAGGTCGGGGATAAGGGTACGCAGTATTTT.

This clonotype occurred many times. DNA for the CDR3: TGTGCCACCAGCGAGAACACCGGGGAGCTGTTTTTT. This encodes CATSENTGELFF. V usage is TRBV24-1 and J usage is TRBJ2-2; D unclear. Germline loops: CDR1 KGHDR, CDR2 SFDVKD. CDR3 length equals 12 residues. Between the trimmed V and J ends, which lost 7 bases and 1 base, there was a span of 3 bases.

Ten or more counts support this clonotype. The chain combines TRBV7-8 with TRBJ2-2, with 8 bases matching TRBD2. This CDR3 is 17 amino acids long. Germline V gives CDR1 SGHVS, CDR2 FQNEAQ. J gave up 1 base and V 1 base, and 5 bases lay outside the gene matches. The CDR3 region is CASSLGFLAGNTGELFF. The CDR3 nucleotides read TGTGCCAGCAGCTTAGGGTTCCTAGCGGGGAACACCGGGGAGCTGTTTTTT.

This chain links TRBV7-8 with TRBJ2-7; TRBD2 is a possible D gene (5 bases). This CDR3 is 17 amino acids long. Germline CDR1 is SGHVS and CDR2 is FQNEAQ. Trimming took off 6 bases at V and 3 bases at J, with 24 bases between the two ends. CDR3 residues: CASSFPITGIEGYEQYF. The CDR3 DNA reads TGTGCCAGCAGTTTCCCGATTACGGGGATAGAGGGCTACGAGCAGTACTTC.

In this sample, this clonotype turned up many times. This sequence joins TRBV30 and TRBJ1-4; 9 bases agree with TRBD1. CDR1 is GTSNPN and CDR2 is SVGIG in the germline V gene (reference sequence). The CDR3 is 14 residues long. V gave up 6 bases and J gave up 7 bases; unmatched junction bases: 9. DNA of the CDR3: TGTGCCTGCCAACGGACAGGGGCGGGTGAAAAACTGTTTTTT. It translates to CACQRTGAGEKLFF.

This clonotype was picked up many times. The chain carries TRBV5-1 and TRBJ1-1; no definite D call. V was trimmed by 3 bases and J by 8 bases, leaving 17 bases between them. The CDR3 is 14 amino acids. Germline assignment: CDR1 SGHRS and CDR2 YFSETQ. CDR3 DNA sequence: TGCGCCAGCAGCTCCCGGGAGGAATTTCGGGAAGCTTTCTTT. It yields the protein CASSSREEFREAFF. Drawing the rest from reference TRBV5-1 and TRBJ1-1, the complete variable domain is KAGVTQTPRYLIKTRGQQVTLSCSPISGHRSVSWYQQTPGQGLQFLFEYFSETQRNKGNFPGRFSGRQFSNSRSEMNVSTLELGDSALYLCASSSREEFREAFFGQGTRLTVV.

This clonotype was seen a few times. CDR3 amino acids: CASSKAVAGRSGNTIYF. CDR3 nucleotides: TGTGCCAGCAGCAAAGCCGTGGCCGGACGCTCTGGAAACACCATATATTTT. J is TRBJ1-3 and V is TRBV21-1. TRBV21-1 is a listed pseudogene. There are 17 residues in the CDR3.

In its sample, this clonotype was seen many times. V gene TRBV3-1 combines with J gene TRBJ1-2; unclear D gene. Per germline, CDR1 LGHDT and CDR2 YNNKEL (reference sequence). This CDR3 is built from 11 residues. The V gene lost 0 bases and the J gene lost 11 bases, with 7 bases spanning the gap. The CDR3 nucleotides are TGTGCCAGCAGCCAAGACAGTCGGTACACCTTC. Encoded protein: CASSQDSRYTF.

The V call is TRBV6-2 or TRBV6-3, the J call TRBJ2-4; 10 bases are shared with TRBD2. Germline V lookup: CDR1 MNHEY, CDR2 SVGEGT. CDR3 length equals 16 residues. The ends lost 5 bases at V and 8 bases at J; junction bases unmatched: 12. The CDR3 spells CASSRSSGSGIYIQYF. CDR3 sequence (DNA): TGTGCCAGCAGTCGGTCTAGCGGGAGTGGGATATACATTCAGTACTTC.

In its sample, this clonotype was seen a few times. CDR3 amino acids: CASSQSGTDTQYF. The CDR3 nucleotides are TGTGCCAGCAGCCAATCGGGTACAGATACGCAGTATTTT. The J gene is TRBJ2-3, the V gene TRBV16, with D hard to call. CDR1 is KGHSY and CDR2 is FQNENV in the germline V gene. The CDR3 consists of 13 residues. V lost 0 bases and J lost 3, with 4 bases in between.

The chain uses TRBV9 and TRBJ2-1; 14 bases are a match to TRBD2. The V gene's germline CDR1 is SGDLS and CDR2 YYNGEE. The CDR3 extends over 15 amino acids. V lost 2 bases to trimming and J lost 6 bases; unmatched junction nucleotides: 1. The CDR3 nucleotides read TGTGCCAGCAGCGTGGGACTAGCGGGAGTCAATGAGCAGTTCTTC. Translating it yields CASSVGLAGVNEQFF.

Note on this clonotype: An end of the junction does not agree with germline; a read error may underlie this. This chain connects TRBV20-1 to TRBJ1-2; 7 nucleotides agree with TRBD1. CDR1 is DFQATT, CDR2 SNEGSKA, per germline (reference sequence). The CDR3 loop spans 12 amino acids. The CDR3 region is CSALGQSNGYIF. The CDR3 DNA sequence: TGCAGTGCTCTGGGACAGAGTAATGGCTACATCTTC.

This clonotype has a handful of counts. This chain connects TRBV6-6 to TRBJ1-1, with D unclear. This CDR3 contains 12 residues. The germline CDR1 and CDR2 sequences are MNHNY and SVGAGI (reference sequence). The V and J ends lost 8 bases and 7 bases respectively, with 14 bases between them. Here the CDR3 reads CASQAVAIEAFF. CDR3 bases: TGTGCCAGCCAGGCGGTGGCGATTGAAGCTTTCTTT.

This clonotype was detected many times. V and J are TRBV5-1 and TRBJ1-4, with TRBD1 matching over 9 bases. CDR1 is SGHRS and CDR2 is YFSETQ in the germline V gene. The CDR3 contains 15 residues. Losses at the gene ends were 0 bases for V and 10 bases for J; bases not matched to a gene: 7. The CDR3 here is CASSLEPGQGGKLFF. The CDR3 DNA sequence: TGCGCCAGCAGCTTGGAACCGGGACAGGGAGGAAAACTGTTTTTT.

This chain links TRBV28 with TRBJ1-1; weak D call: TRBD1 (6 bases). V dropped 6 bases and J dropped 1 base, with 18 bases sitting between them. Germline V CDR1 and CDR2: MDHEN, SYDVKM. The CDR3 spans 16 residues. The CDR3 loop reads CASRGAGGAWNTEAFF. The CDR3 nucleotides are TGTGCCAGCAGAGGGGCCGGGGGGGCGTGGAACACTGAAGCTTTCTTT.

This rearrangement joins TRBV7-2 to TRBJ2-5, with 7 bases that match TRBD2. With V trimmed by 5 bases and J by 3 bases, 6 bases remained unmatched. Germline CDR1 and CDR2: SGHTA and FQGNSA. This CDR3 has 14 amino acids. The CDR3 region is CASSRSGTKETQYF. The CDR3 DNA sequence: TGTGCCAGCAGCAGATCCGGGACTAAAGAGACCCAGTACTTC.

This clonotype was found many times. The chain couples TRBV7-6 to TRBJ1-4, with 10 bases aligning to TRBD1. The ends lost 5 bases at V and 8 bases at J; junction bases unmatched: 2. Germline V gene lookup returns CDR1 SGHVS and CDR2 FNYEAQ. The CDR3 has 13 amino acids. The CDR3 is CASSRDRGEKLFF. The CDR3 DNA is TGTGCCAGCAGCCGGGACAGGGGAGAAAAACTGTTTTTT.

This clonotype was seen at least ten times. The rearrangement uses TRBV6-2 or TRBV6-3 and TRBJ1-1; D remains ambiguous. This CDR3 comprises 15 residues. Trimming shortened V by 6 bases and J by 6 bases, and 20 bases separated the two germline ends. Germline lookup yields CDR1 MNHEY and CDR2 SVGEGT. For the CDR3, the DNA is TGTGCCAGCAGCCCGGGTCGGGGAAGAGGGCCTGAAGCTTTCTTT. Amino acid sequence: CASSPGRGRGPEAFF.

The gene calls are TRBV7-9 and TRBJ2-3; D gene ambiguous. This CDR3 comprises 14 residues. Trimming removed 5 bases from V and 4 bases from J, with 13 bases in between. Germline V gene lookup returns CDR1 SEHNR and CDR2 FQNEAQ (reference sequence). The CDR3, as DNA: TGTGCCAGCAGCCAGTCCCAAGGCGCAGATACGCAGTATTTT. Translated: CASSQSQGADTQYF.

The J gene is TRBJ2-2, the V gene TRBV7-2; 8 bases are a match to TRBD1. This CDR3 is built from 16 residues. Losses at the gene ends were 7 bases for V and 7 bases for J; bases not matched to a gene: 14. Germline assignment: CDR1 SGHTA and CDR2 FQGNSA. The CDR3 DNA is TGTGCCAGCACCAACCACAGGACAGGGAGGAGCGGGGAGCTGTTTTTT. It specifies CASTNHRTGRSGELFF.

The chain couples TRBV20-1 to TRBJ2-2, with D perhaps TRBD1 (6 bases). The CDR3 spans 14 residues. Trimming left V 3 bases short and J 1 base short, with 9 bases between. Germline values: CDR1 DFQATT, CDR2 SNEGSKA (reference sequence). The DNA for the CDR3 is TGCAGTGCTAGCGCGACAGGGAACACCGGGGAGCTGTTTTTT. This encodes CSASATGNTGELFF.